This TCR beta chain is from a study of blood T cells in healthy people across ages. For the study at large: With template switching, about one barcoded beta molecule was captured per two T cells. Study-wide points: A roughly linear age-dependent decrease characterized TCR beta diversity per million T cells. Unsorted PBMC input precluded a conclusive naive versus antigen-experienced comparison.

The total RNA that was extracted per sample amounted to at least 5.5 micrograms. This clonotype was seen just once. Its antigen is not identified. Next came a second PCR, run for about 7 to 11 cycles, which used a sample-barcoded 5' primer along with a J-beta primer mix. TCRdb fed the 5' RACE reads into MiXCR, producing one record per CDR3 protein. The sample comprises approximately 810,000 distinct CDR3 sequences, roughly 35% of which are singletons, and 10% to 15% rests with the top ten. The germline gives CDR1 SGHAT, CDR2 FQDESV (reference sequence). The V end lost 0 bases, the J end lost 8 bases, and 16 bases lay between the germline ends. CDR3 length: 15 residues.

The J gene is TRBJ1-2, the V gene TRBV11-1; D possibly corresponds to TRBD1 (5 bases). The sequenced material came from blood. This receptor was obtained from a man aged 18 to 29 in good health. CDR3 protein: CASSLAGPGGDGYTF. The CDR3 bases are TGTGCCAGCAGCTTAGCGGGACCCGGAGGGGACGGCTACACCTTC.